This TCR beta chain was documented in a study of cytomegalovirus exposure and HLA in healthy donors. The V segment lost 3 bases and the J segment 5 bases; nucleotides outside the gene matches: 8. The CDR3 covers 16 residues. Germline lookup yields CDR1 KGHSH and CDR2 LQKENI. In nominal health when sampled, donors likely had unrecorded immune exposures nonetheless. Study findings and constraints: Later genetic work tied a missense DCLRE1C variant to beta-chain V and J trimming. In vitro assays verified that three CMV-associated chains recognized CMV antigens specifically. Presence/absence analyses took donor sequencing depth as roughly uniform.

The PCR ran on 60 Vbeta and 13 Jbeta primers. Using immunoSEQ multiplex PCR, the repertoire was profiled, and TCRdb retains in-frame clones only, with some absent. The table has under 150,000 clones, 81% seen once; the top ten hold roughly 2%. This clone has a single count. What it recognizes is unknown. The clonotype comes from a man aged 18-30 years in good health and CMV-seronegative. The sample was PBMCs. The chain uses TRBV18 and TRBJ2-2; TRBD1 aligns across 8 bases. CDR3 amino acids: CASSPYGQGGTGELFF. DNA of the CDR3: TGTGCCAGCTCACCCTACGGACAGGGCGGGACCGGGGAGCTGTTTTTT.